This T cell receptor (beta chain) was sequenced for a study of STAT5B mutations in CD4+ large granular lymphocyte leukemia. Study-wide results and limits: 8/27 top patient clones versus 2/35 control clones were TRBV06-family. The CD4+ versus CD8+ T-LGLL clonality difference may reflect limited sample size.

Sequencing was at survey level. This table comes from immunoSEQ multiplex PCR, and its TCRdb copy is limited to in-frame clones, with some not included. The sample shows over 45,000 clones, about 70% of them seen only once. The CDR3 consists of 16 residues. Trimming pared 4 bases from V and 7 bases from J, leaving 22 bases between. The germline CDR1 and CDR2 sequences are MNHNS and SASEGT. This clone has only one observation. The antigen is not known. The clonotype originates from a human donor in good health. Sequencing was carried out using CD4+ T cells from blood buffy coats. The chain joins TRBV6-1 to TRBJ1-1; D might be TRBD1 (6 bases). The CDR3 DNA follows: TGTGCCAGCAGTGGAAGGGCAGTAACAGGGCCCATTGAAGCTTTCTTT. It encodes CASSGRAVTGPIEAFF.